The 13 T cell receptor beta chains reported below all come from one sample, sequenced in a study of T cells in Graves' hyperthyroidism and ophthalmopathy. What was amplified from RNA transcripts were TCR beta CDR3 regions. Primed by the HTBI set, a first-round RT-PCR was run on the TCR CDR3. TCRdb redid the calling of the multiplex PCR reads with MiXCR, one entry per CDR3 protein. Of 250,000 to 350,000 distinct CDR3 sequences detected, about a sixth appear once; the ten largest clones hold approximately 57%. Sequenced: blood. Source of these receptors: a woman aged 60-75 years with Graves' ophthalmopathy.

The sample holds many counts of this clonotype. The J gene is TRBJ2-1, the V gene TRBV10-3; 8 bases match TRBD2. V lost 8 bases, J lost 0 bases, and 9 bases stayed unmatched. This CDR3 has 16 amino acids. Germline values: CDR1 ENHRY, CDR2 SYGVKD. The CDR3 DNA reads TGTGCCATCGGGGGGGTAGCGGGGAGCTCCTACAATGAGCAGTTCTTC. This gives the protein CAIGGVAGSSYNEQFF.

At least ten counts were recorded for this clonotype. The chain is built from TRBV10-3 and TRBJ1-4, with 7 bases aligning to TRBD1. The J segment lost 5 bases and the V segment lost 4 bases, leaving 4 bases of the junction unmatched. This CDR3 comprises 14 residues. Germline V gene data show CDR1 as ENHRY and CDR2 as SYGVKD. DNA of the CDR3: TGTGCCATCAGTGCTTCGACAGGGAATGAAAAACTGTTTTTT. Translating gives CAISASTGNEKLFF.

This clonotype was seen ten or more times. The chain couples TRBV6-1 to TRBJ2-2, with 7 bases fitting TRBD2. V lost 6 bases, J lost 5 bases, and 9 bases stayed unmatched. This CDR3 is 15 amino acids long. CDR1 is MNHNS, CDR2 SASEGT, per germline. CDR3 in DNA: TGTGCCAGCAGGAGCGGGAAGAGAGCGACCGGGGAGCTGTTTTTT. Its translation: CASRSGKRATGELFF.

This clonotype was detected a few times. V gene TRBV6-2 or TRBV6-3 combines with J gene TRBJ1-5; D call uncertain. The CDR3 length is 12 residues. Germline CDR1 MNHEY, CDR2 SVGEGT. With 6 bases removed from V and 9 bases from J, the gap between germline ends came to 12 bases. CDR3 DNA: TGTGCCAGCAGCCCTCGGGATGGGCCCCAGCATTTT. Its protein product is CASSPRDGPQHF.

This clonotype showed up many times. This chain connects TRBV24-1 to TRBJ2-2; no reliable D call. The V end was cut by 6 bases, the J end by 0 bases, with 7 bases between. Germline lookup yields CDR1 KGHDR and CDR2 SFDVKD. The CDR3 runs 14 residues. Here the CDR3 reads CATSNPTNTGELFF. CDR3 DNA sequence: TGTGCCACCAGTAATCCTACGAACACCGGGGAGCTGTTTTTT.

This clonotype showed up many times. V and J are TRBV12-3 or TRBV12-4 and TRBJ1-5, with D unclear. Trimming removed 6 bases from V and 3 bases from J, with 6 bases in between. The length of the CDR3 is 12 residues. The CDR3 region is CASSPNNQPQHF. CDR3 nucleotides: TGTGCCAGCAGCCCCAACAATCAGCCCCAGCATTTT.

V usage is TRBV27 and J usage is TRBJ1-6, with 9 bases identical to TRBD1. The CDR3 spans 14 residues. The ends lost 3 bases at V and 16 bases at J; junction bases unmatched: 10. Germline lookup yields CDR1 MNHEY and CDR2 SMNVEV (reference sequence). CDR3 bases: TGTGCCAGCAGTTTGTACTCCGGGACAGGGAGACTCCACTTT. Protein product: CASSLYSGTGRLHF.

This clonotype was counted ten times or more. The V and J genes are TRBV28 and TRBJ2-1; TRBD1 agrees at 7 bases. Trimming removed 7 bases from V and 7 bases from J; junction bases left unmatched: 13. CDR3 length: 15 residues. Germline lookup yields CDR1 MDHEN and CDR2 SYDVKM. CDR3 in amino acids: CASMKQGTVVNEQFF. The CDR3 nucleotides are TGTGCCAGCATGAAGCAGGGGACAGTGGTTAATGAGCAGTTCTTC. The full variable domain, with the rest looked up from reference TRBV28 and TRBJ2-1, is DVKVTQSSRYLVKRTGEKVFLECVQDMDHENMFWYRQDPGLGLRLIYFSYDVKMKEKGDIPEGYSVSREKKERFSLILESASTNQTSMYLCASMKQGTVVNEQFFGPGTRLTVL.

At least ten counts were recorded for this clonotype. The V call is TRBV6-2 or TRBV6-3, the J call TRBJ1-5, with TRBD1 identical over 8 bases. Germline-derived CDR1 and CDR2 are MNHEY and SVGEGT. The length of the CDR3 is 14 residues. V was clipped by 9 bases and J by 2 bases; unmatched bases: 6. CDR3 coding DNA: TGTGCCAGTCAGGGGGCCCTTGGCAATCAGCCCCAGCATTTT. Encoded protein: CASQGALGNQPQHF.

Details on this clonotype: This clone may be a read error of a much larger clone one base away. This chain uses TRBV29-1 with TRBJ2-7; tentative D call: TRBD1 (7 bases). V was clipped by 3 bases and J by 6 bases, with 15 bases between them. The CDR3 loop spans 13 amino acids. CDR1 is SQVTM and CDR2 is ANQGSEA in the germline V gene. CDR3 nucleotides: TGCAGCGTTGATGGAGGGGGCCGTACCGAGCAGTACTTC. Its protein product is CSVDGGGRTEQYF.

This clonotype appeared many times. V gene TRBV18 combines with J gene TRBJ1-1; 7 positions agree with TRBD1. V lost 3 bases to trimming and J lost 1 base; unmatched junction nucleotides: 2. CDR1 is KGHSH, CDR2 LQKENI, per germline. The CDR3 is 14 residues long. CDR3 DNA sequence: TGTGCCAGCTCACCCGGGACAGCGAACACTGAAGCTTTCTTT. Translated, it gives CASSPGTANTEAFF.

The chain links TRBV24-1 to TRBJ2-1, with 11 bases matching TRBD2. The CDR3 covers 17 residues. Unmatched junction bases numbered 8, after V lost 4 bases and J lost 4 bases. Germline CDR1 and CDR2: KGHDR and SFDVKD. For the CDR3, the DNA is TGTGCCACCAGTGAGTCATCCGGGACTAGCGGATACAATGAGCAGTTCTTC. It is translated as CATSESSGTSGYNEQFF.

This clonotype appeared many times. This chain connects TRBV5-1 to TRBJ2-7; tentatively, D is TRBD2 (5 bases). The CDR3 contains 13 residues. Germline-derived CDR1 and CDR2 are SGHRS and YFSETQ. Between the trimmed V and J ends, which lost 1 base and 2 bases, there was a span of 7 bases. CDR3 DNA sequence: TGCGCCAGCAGCTTGACTAGAGCCTACGAGCAGTACTTC. This translates into CASSLTRAYEQYF.